This T cell receptor beta chain was sequenced during a study of vaccination and CD4 T cells after COVID-19. Turning to the study itself: Participants got two doses of BNT162b2 or mRNA-1273 vaccine.

A remark on this clonotype: Its antigen is undetermined.

Treatment specified: roughly nine-day PBMC culture with coronavirus spike peptide pools or control peptides (ViraFEST assay). The germline V gene has CDR1 SGHTA and CDR2 FQGNSA. The CDR3 spans 14 residues. After removal of 3 bases from V and 6 bases from J, the junction contained 2 bases not matched to a gene. Sequencing of cultured CD4+ T cell DNA used the Oncomine TCR Beta short-read assay. TCRdb recomputed calls from the PCR reads with MiXCR, one row per CDR3 protein. The table has about 8,500 distinct CDR3 sequences, roughly 50% seen once. The rearrangement links TRBV7-2 to TRBJ2-3, with 11 bases lining up with TRBD2. Sequenced material: CD4+ T cells from blood, cultured in vitro. This TCR came from a human donor who had recovered from COVID-19. In DNA, the CDR3 is TGTGCCAGCAGCTTGACTAGCGGGGTGGATACGCAGTATTTT. This gives the protein CASSLTSGVDTQYF.